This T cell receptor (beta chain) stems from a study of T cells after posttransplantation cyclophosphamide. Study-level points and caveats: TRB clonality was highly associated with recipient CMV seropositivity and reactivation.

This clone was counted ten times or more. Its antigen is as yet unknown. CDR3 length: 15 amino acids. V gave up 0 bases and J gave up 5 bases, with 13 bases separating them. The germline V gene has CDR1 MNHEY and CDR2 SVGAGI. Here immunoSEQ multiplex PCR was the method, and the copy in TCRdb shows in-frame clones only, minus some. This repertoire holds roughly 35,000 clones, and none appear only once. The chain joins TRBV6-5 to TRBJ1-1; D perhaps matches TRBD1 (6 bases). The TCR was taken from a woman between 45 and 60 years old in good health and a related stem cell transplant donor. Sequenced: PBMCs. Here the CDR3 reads CASSYSTQGDTEAFF. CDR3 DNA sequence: TGTGCCAGCAGTTACTCGACACAGGGAGATACTGAAGCTTTCTTT.